The sequence of this T cell receptor (beta chain) was determined in a study of blood T cell repertoires in COVID-19. Original methodology: Nucleated cell number was recorded as an estimate derived from reference gene primer amplification. Measured with immunoSEQ multiplex PCR; TCRdb has only the in-frame clones, and not every one. V, J and clone size are those of that table, while D and trimming were read from the DNA. The sample holds 17,000 or so clones, roughly 91% seen once. Germline-derived CDR1 and CDR2 are SGHTA and FQGTGA. Trimming cost V 3 bases and J 1 base, with 6 bases left between them. CDR3 length: 13 amino acids.

The sequencing input was peripheral blood. The gene calls are TRBV7-3 and TRBJ1-1; possibly TRBD1 for D (5 bases). The source of this sequence is a human donor in a cohort sampled during active COVID-19. CDR3 nucleotide sequence: TGTGCCAGCAGCTTTCAGGGGAACACTGAAGCTTTCTTT. Translation gives CASSFQGNTEAFF.